This is a list of T cell receptor beta chains from one sample in a study of blood T cell repertoires in COVID-19. Repertoires were generated with immunoSEQ multiplex PCR, while TCRdb's copy carries only in-frame clones and drops some. Among about 85,000 clones listed, roughly 80% were seen once. The sequenced sample consisted of peripheral blood. All receptors come from a man in his fifties or sixties with acute or convalescent COVID-19. The CDR3 runs from the conserved cysteine through the conserved F or W. The order of the fields is CDR3 protein, CDR3 DNA, J gene, V gene, clone size, D gene. The D gene is left open where the match is weak. The size of a clone is reported for some rows only, either as once, few or many, or as a class for expanded clones.

CASSLRQGSYGYTF,TGTGCCAGCAGCTTAAGACAGGGGAGCTATGGCTACACCTTC,TRBJ1-2,TRBV13,.,TRBD1
CASSQPRRAYEQYF,TGTGCCAGCAGCCAGCCGCGACGGGCCTACGAGCAGTACTTC,TRBJ2-7,TRBV7-8,.,.
CASSPRGRARDTQYF,TGTGCCAGCTCACCCCGAGGAAGAGCGAGGGATACGCAGTATTTT,TRBJ2-3,TRBV18,.,.
CATRRGSEGYTF,TGTGCCACGAGACGGGGGTCGGAAGGCTACACCTTC,TRBJ1-2,TRBV7-9,.,.
CASIHQGLTEAFF,TGTGCCAGTATCCATCAGGGACTCACTGAAGCTTTCTTT,TRBJ1-1,TRBV19,.,.
CASSRPGPEAFF,TGTGCCAGCAGTCGCCCGGGTCCTGAAGCTTTCTTT,TRBJ1-1,TRBV6-5,.,.
CASSQERGGSSYEQYF,TGCGCCAGCAGCCAAGAGCGGGGCGGATCCTCCTACGAGCAGTACTTC,TRBJ2-7,TRBV4-1,.,.
CASSASSAGRGDF,TGTGCCAGCAGCGCCTCCTCGGCGGGCCGCGGGGATTTT,TRBJ1-3,TRBV11-2,.,.
CASSLSTSNEQFF,TGTGCCAGCAGCTTAAGTACTAGCAATGAGCAGTTCTTC,TRBJ2-1,TRBV7-3,.,.
CASSHGTGGTGANVLTF,TGTGCCAGCAGCCATGGAACGGGGGGAACTGGGGCCAACGTCCTGACTTTC,TRBJ2-6,TRBV7-9,.,TRBD2
CASSEGRALNTEAFF,TGTGCCAGCAGTGAAGGCAGGGCATTGAACACTGAAGCTTTCTTT,TRBJ1-1,TRBV2,few,.
CASSVGDRPYNEQFF,TGTGCCAGCAGCGTAGGGGACAGACCCTACAATGAGCAGTTCTTC,TRBJ2-1,TRBV9,.,TRBD1
CASSYRGSQEKLFF,TGTGCCAGCAGCTACAGGGGGAGCCAGGAAAAACTGTTTTTT,TRBJ1-4,TRBV7-2,.,TRBD1
CASSPRQDYEQYF,TGTGCCAGCAGCCCCCGACAGGACTACGAGCAGTACTTC,TRBJ2-7,TRBV9,.,.
CSGMDRRNTEAFF,TGCAGCGGGATGGACAGGCGGAACACTGAAGCTTTCTTT,TRBJ1-1,TRBV29-1,few,TRBD1
CASSLGTPLNTEAFF,TGTGCCAGCAGCCTAGGGACACCTTTAAACACTGAAGCTTTCTTT,TRBJ1-1,TRBV6-5,.,.
CASSSRQANTEAFF,TGTGCCAGCAGCTCCCGACAGGCTAACACTGAAGCTTTCTTT,TRBJ1-1,TRBV12-1,.,.
CASSYGDSTYEQYF,TGTGCCAGCAGTTACGGGGACAGTACCTACGAGCAGTACTTC,TRBJ2-7,TRBV6-5,.,TRBD1
CASSLLQGGTEAFF,TGTGCCAGCAGCTTACTTCAAGGAGGGACTGAAGCTTTCTTT,TRBJ1-1,TRBV11-2,.,.
CASSHDRDYGYTF,TGTGCCAGCAGCCACGACAGGGACTATGGCTACACCTTC,TRBJ1-2,TRBV6-2/TRBV6-3,.,TRBD1
CASSQRGLNEQFF,TGTGCCAGCAGCCAGCGGGGACTTAATGAGCAGTTCTTC,TRBJ2-1,TRBV3-1/TRBV3-2,once,.
CSVPGTGGFEGYTF,TGCAGCGTTCCCGGGACAGGGGGCTTCGAGGGCTACACCTTC,TRBJ1-2,TRBV29-1,few,TRBD1
CATGGPSYNEQFF,TGTGCAACAGGGGGACCCTCCTACAATGAGCAGTTCTTC,TRBJ2-1,TRBV7-2,once,TRBD1
CASLRPTGSSYEQYF,TGTGCCAGCCTTCGTCCTACAGGTAGCTCCTACGAGCAGTACTTC,TRBJ2-7,TRBV2,.,.
CASSVRDQGGNQPQHF,TGTGCCAGCAGCGTCAGGGACCAGGGGGGCAATCAGCCCCAGCATTTT,TRBJ1-5,TRBV21-1,.,.
CAWSVGGHQPQHF,TGTGCCTGGAGTGTGGGGGGGCATCAGCCCCAGCATTTT,TRBJ1-5,TRBV30,.,.
CSVDQRGHTF,TGCAGCGTTGACCAAAGGGGCCACACCTTC,TRBJ1-2,TRBV29-1,once,.
CASSPGQHPQETQYF,TGTGCCAGCAGCCCGGGACAGCATCCCCAAGAGACCCAGTACTTC,TRBJ2-5,TRBV3-1/TRBV3-2,.,TRBD1
CAWSVRQGVYEQYF,TGTGCCTGGAGTGTACGGCAGGGGGTCTACGAGCAGTACTTC,TRBJ2-7,TRBV30,.,TRBD1
CASQSGTGDHYGYTF,TGTGCCAGCCAGTCCGGGACAGGGGATCACTATGGCTACACCTTC,TRBJ1-2,TRBV10-3,.,TRBD1
CASSPRPGYGNTIYF,TGTGCCAGCAGTCCCCGACCCGGGTATGGAAACACCATATATTTT,TRBJ1-3,TRBV6-5,.,.
CASSRDPGFSPLHF,TGTGCCAGCAGTAGAGATCCGGGGTTTTCACCCCTCCACTTT,TRBJ1-6,TRBV6-2/TRBV6-3,.,.
CASSRLQRGGFYGYTF,TGTGCCAGCAGCCGCCTCCAGAGGGGGGGTTTCTATGGCTACACCTTC,TRBJ1-2,TRBV14,.,.
CATSGGTLGTGEKLFF,TGTGCCACCAGCGGAGGGACTTTAGGAACGGGGGAAAAACTGTTTTTT,TRBJ1-4,TRBV15,.,.
CAARTSGGAHNEQFF,TGTGCCGCTCGGACTAGCGGGGGGGCCCACAATGAGCAGTTCTTC,TRBJ2-1,TRBV19,.,TRBD2
CASSLVLLTNTEAFF,TGTGCCAGCAGCTTAGTGTTACTCACGAACACTGAAGCTTTCTTT,TRBJ1-1,TRBV11-2,.,.
CASSLAIGSGANVLTF,TGTGCCAGCAGCTTAGCGATCGGCTCTGGGGCCAACGTCCTGACTTTC,TRBJ2-6,TRBV7-9,.,.
CASSPQMTGEGSFGANVLTF,TGTGCCAGCTCACCACAGATGACAGGGGAGGGGAGCTTTGGGGCCAACGTCCTGACTTTC,TRBJ2-6,TRBV18,.,.
CAWNSGGVGVVNEQFF,TGTGCCTGGAATTCGGGGGGCGTGGGGGTCGTCAATGAGCAGTTCTTC,TRBJ2-1,TRBV30,.,.
CASSLPNDRGTGELFF,TGTGCCAGCAGCCTCCCGAACGACAGGGGAACCGGGGAGCTGTTTTTT,TRBJ2-2,TRBV11-2,.,TRBD1
CASSYGAGNQPQHF,TGTGCCAGCAGTTACGGGGCGGGCAATCAGCCCCAGCATTTT,TRBJ1-5,TRBV6-5,.,.
CASSPNTGAYEQYF,TGTGCCAGCTCACCAAACACAGGGGCCTACGAGCAGTACTTC,TRBJ2-7,TRBV18,.,TRBD1
CASSSGTGIYNEQFF,TGCGCCAGCTCCTCCGGGACAGGGATTTACAATGAGCAGTTCTTC,TRBJ2-1,TRBV4-3,.,TRBD1
CASSFKYRDTQYF,TGTGCCAGCTCCTTTAAATATCGGGATACGCAGTATTTT,TRBJ2-3,TRBV7-2,.,.
CASSPGQGAVEQYF,TGTGCCAGCTCACCGGGACAGGGGGCGGTCGAGCAGTACTTC,TRBJ2-7,TRBV18,few,TRBD1
CAREGLAADTQYF,TGTGCCAGAGAGGGTTTAGCGGCAGATACGCAGTATTTT,TRBJ2-3,TRBV7-2,.,.
CASSQGLNGGTRYF,TGTGCCAGCAGCCAAGGCCTTAACGGTGGGACAAGGTACTTC,TRBJ2-4,TRBV3-1/TRBV3-2,.,.
CASSLTRTNEKLFF,TGTGCCAGCAGCCTGACGAGGACTAATGAAAAACTGTTTTTT,TRBJ1-4,TRBV6-5,.,.
CASAEEGARGYGYTF,TGTGCCAGCGCCGAAGAGGGGGCGCGGGGCTATGGCTACACCTTC,TRBJ1-2,TRBV27,.,TRBD1
CASRQGGTINEKLFF,TGTGCCAGCAGACAGGGGGGGACAATTAATGAAAAACTGTTTTTT,TRBJ1-4,TRBV5-4,.,TRBD1
CASTRGSEQFF,TGTGCCAGCACCAGGGGGAGTGAGCAGTTCTTC,TRBJ2-1,TRBV12-3/TRBV12-4,.,TRBD1
CASSDMGEGNSPLHF,TGCGCCAGCAGTGATATGGGTGAGGGTAATTCACCCCTCCACTTT,TRBJ1-6,TRBV10-2,.,.
CAWSVRGRGNYGYTF,TGTGCCTGGAGTGTAAGGGGCAGGGGAAACTATGGCTACACCTTC,TRBJ1-2,TRBV30,.,.
CSVTGQGVEQFF,TGCAGCGTGACGGGACAGGGGGTCGAGCAGTTCTTC,TRBJ2-1,TRBV29-1,.,TRBD1
CASSLLPGQGAGYNEQFF,TGTGCCAGCAGCCTATTACCGGGACAGGGGGCAGGGTACAATGAGCAGTTCTTC,TRBJ2-1,TRBV7-3,.,TRBD1
CASSQDHIVSGANVLTF,TGCGCCAGCAGCCAAGATCATATAGTCTCTGGGGCCAACGTCCTGACTTTC,TRBJ2-6,TRBV4-3,few,.
CASSPDPGTGTPYGYTF,TGTGCCAGCAGCCCAGACCCCGGGACAGGGACGCCCTATGGCTACACCTTC,TRBJ1-2,TRBV7-9,.,TRBD1
CASSQTGSNQPQHF,TGTGCCAGCAGCCAGACCGGGAGCAATCAGCCCCAGCATTTT,TRBJ1-5,TRBV14,.,.
CASSAGTGSFTGELFF,TGTGCCAGCAGCGCGGGGACAGGGTCATTCACCGGGGAGCTGTTTTTT,TRBJ2-2,TRBV3-1/TRBV3-2,.,TRBD1
CATSDLGRGGGETQYF,TGTGCCACCAGTGATTTAGGACGGGGGGGCGGAGAGACCCAGTACTTC,TRBJ2-5,TRBV24-1,.,TRBD2